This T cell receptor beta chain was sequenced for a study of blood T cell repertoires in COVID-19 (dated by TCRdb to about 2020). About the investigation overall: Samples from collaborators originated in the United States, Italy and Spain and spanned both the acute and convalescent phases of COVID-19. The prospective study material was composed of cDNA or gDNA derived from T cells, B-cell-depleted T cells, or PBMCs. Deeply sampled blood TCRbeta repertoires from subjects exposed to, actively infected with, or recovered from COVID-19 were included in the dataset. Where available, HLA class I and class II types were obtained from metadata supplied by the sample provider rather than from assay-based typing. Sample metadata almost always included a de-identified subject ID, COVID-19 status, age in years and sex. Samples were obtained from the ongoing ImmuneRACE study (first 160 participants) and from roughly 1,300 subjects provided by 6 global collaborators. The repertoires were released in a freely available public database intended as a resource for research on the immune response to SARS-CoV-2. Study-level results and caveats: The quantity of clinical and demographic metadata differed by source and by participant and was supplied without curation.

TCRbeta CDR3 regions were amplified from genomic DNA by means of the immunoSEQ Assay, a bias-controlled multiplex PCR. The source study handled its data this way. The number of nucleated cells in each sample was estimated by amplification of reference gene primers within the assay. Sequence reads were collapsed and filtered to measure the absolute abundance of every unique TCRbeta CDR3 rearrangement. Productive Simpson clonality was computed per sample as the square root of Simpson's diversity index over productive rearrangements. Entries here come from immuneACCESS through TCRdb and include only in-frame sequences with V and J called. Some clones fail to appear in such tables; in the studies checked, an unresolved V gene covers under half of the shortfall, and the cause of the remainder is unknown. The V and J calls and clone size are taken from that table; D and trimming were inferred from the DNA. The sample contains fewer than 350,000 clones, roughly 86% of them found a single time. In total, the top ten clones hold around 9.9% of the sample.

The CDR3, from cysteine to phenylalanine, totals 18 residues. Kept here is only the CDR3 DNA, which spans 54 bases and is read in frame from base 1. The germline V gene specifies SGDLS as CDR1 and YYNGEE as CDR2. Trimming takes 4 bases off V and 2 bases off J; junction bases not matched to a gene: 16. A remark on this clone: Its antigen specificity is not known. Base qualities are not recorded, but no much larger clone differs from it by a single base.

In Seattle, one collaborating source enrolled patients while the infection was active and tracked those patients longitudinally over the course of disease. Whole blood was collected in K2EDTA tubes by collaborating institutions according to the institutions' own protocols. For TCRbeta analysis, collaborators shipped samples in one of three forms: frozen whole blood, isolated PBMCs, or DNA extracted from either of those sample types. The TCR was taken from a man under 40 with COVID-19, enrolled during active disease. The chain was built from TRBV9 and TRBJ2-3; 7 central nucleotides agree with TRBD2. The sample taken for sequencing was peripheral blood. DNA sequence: TGTGCCAGCAGCACTACACCGAAGGGCAGCGGGGTCACAGATACGCAGTATTTT. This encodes CASSTTPKGSGVTDTQYF.